The sequence of this T cell receptor (beta chain) was determined in a study of blood T cells in healthy people across ages. Through a sample-barcoded 5' primer and a J-beta primer mix, a second PCR was run for about 6 to 11 cycles. TCRdb re-called the 5' RACE reads with MiXCR, one entry per CDR3 protein. Here the sample spans more than 600,000 distinct CDR3 sequences, about 25% being singletons. The CDR3 is 15 amino acids. Germline values: CDR1 SGHVS, CDR2 FNYEAQ. Trimming stripped 5 bases from V and 5 bases from J, with 18 bases between. This same sample was also part of a study on T cells of mothers and their children.

The sequence came from a boy under 18 in good health. Sample: blood. The chain couples TRBV7-6 to TRBJ2-5, with D perhaps matching TRBD2 (5 bases). As DNA, the CDR3 is TGTGCCAGCAGCCAAAGAGGGATTAGTGAGGAGACCCAGTACTTC. Its translation: CASSQRGISEETQYF.